This TCR beta chain came from a study of identical twins. Whole-study findings and limits: Twins shared beta out-of-frame sequences in excess, but this excess was weaker.

This clonotype has a handful of counts. What it recognizes is unknown. TCRdb re-called the 5' RACE reads with MiXCR, one entry per CDR3 protein. The profile shows about 470,000 distinct CDR3 sequences, 24% of them singletons. Per the germline V gene, CDR1 is DFQATT and CDR2 is SNEGSKA (reference sequence). V was shortened by 3 bases and J by 4 bases, with 14 bases between the two germline ends. The CDR3 runs 14 residues. These same records also appear under a second study, on T cells expressing NK-cell markers. This second report adds: From sorted CD3+CD56+NKG2C+, CD3+CD56+NKG2C- and CD3+CD56-NKG2C+ T cells came the TCR beta repertoires. Dominant NKG2C+ clonotypes were found to form about 1.0-7.5% of CD8+ T cells in five to seven donors.

The sequence came from a woman aged 18 to 35 in good health. Sequencing was done on a sample of CD4+ T cells sorted from blood. The genes are TRBV20-1 and TRBJ2-3; tentatively, D is TRBD2 (6 bases). This chain's CDR3 is CSASWGDKADTQYF. The CDR3 coding sequence is TGCAGTGCTAGTTGGGGGGATAAAGCAGATACGCAGTATTTT.